The rows below give T cell receptor beta chains drawn from one sample of a study of blood T cell repertoires in COVID-19. TCRdb keeps only in-frame clones here, not all; method: immunoSEQ multiplex PCR. The table shows about 360,000 clones, with roughly 77% occurring only once. Sequenced sample: peripheral blood. The source of these receptors is a human donor with acute or convalescent COVID-19. The donor label of this sample is uncertain. CDR3s include the opening cysteine and the closing phenylalanine or tryptophan. D genes are given only for firm matches. The size of a clone is reported for some rows only, either as once, few or many, or as a class for expanded clones.

clone_size d_call j_call v_call cdr3_aa cdr3_nt
. . TRBJ1-3 TRBV7-8 CASSSQFSGNTIYF TGTGCCAGCAGCTCCCAGTTCTCTGGAAACACCATATATTTT
. . TRBJ1-2 TRBV28 CASSGGTRYGYTF TGTGCCAGCAGCGGTGGGACAAGGTACGGCTACACCTTC
. TRBD1 TRBJ1-6 TRBV28 CASSERTGRNSPLHF TGTGCCAGCAGTGAGCGGACAGGGAGGAATTCACCCCTCCACTTT
. . TRBJ1-2 TRBV6-5 CASSPEIASNYGYTF TGTGCCAGCAGTCCAGAGATAGCCTCTAACTATGGCTACACCTTC
. . TRBJ1-4 TRBV2 CASSVGTRGEKLFF TGTGCCAGCAGCGTCGGGACACGTGGGGAAAAACTGTTTTTT
. TRBD1 TRBJ2-5 TRBV5-4 CASSLQGTETQYF TGTGCCAGCAGCTTACAGGGGACGGAGACCCAGTACTTC
. TRBD2 TRBJ2-2 TRBV7-9 CASSLLAGAPGELFF TGTGCCAGCAGCCTTCTAGCGGGGGCACCCGGGGAGCTGTTTTTT
. . TRBJ2-7 TRBV2 CASSETGYYEQYF TGTGCCAGCAGTGAAACAGGGTACTACGAGCAGTACTTC
. TRBD2 TRBJ2-3 TRBV7-6 CASTLGGGGPADTQYF TGTGCCAGCACCTTAGGTGGGGGAGGGCCGGCAGATACGCAGTATTTT
once . TRBJ2-7 TRBV7-2 CASSLQGGGRNEQYF TGTGCCAGCAGCTTACAAGGGGGAGGGAGAAACGAGCAGTACTTC
. . TRBJ2-2 TRBV7-6 CASSLEGTGELFF TGTGCCAGCAGCTTAGAGGGGACCGGGGAGCTGTTTTTT
. . TRBJ2-7 TRBV19 CASSITGEPVYEQYF TGTGCCAGTAGTATTACTGGGGAGCCGGTTTACGAGCAGTACTTC
. . TRBJ2-3 TRBV2 CASSSGRAADTQYF TGTGCCAGCTCCTCCGGCAGGGCGGCAGATACGCAGTATTTT
. . TRBJ1-1 TRBV6-5 CASSYSGGAEKAFF TGTGCCAGCAGTTACTCGGGGGGGGCGGAAAAGGCTTTCTTT
. . TRBJ2-1 TRBV18 CASSPEPNNYNEQFF TGTGCCAGCTCACCGGAGCCAAACAATTACAATGAGCAGTTCTTC
once . TRBJ2-7 TRBV30 CAWEGTSSYEQYF TGTGCCTGGGAGGGGACATCCTCCTACGAGCAGTACTTC
. TRBD1 TRBJ2-1 TRBV6-6 CASSLGTVLGEQFF TGTGCCAGCAGTTTAGGGACAGTCTTGGGTGAGCAGTTCTTC
. TRBD2 TRBJ2-5 TRBV27 CASRYSGSGETQYF TGTGCCAGCAGGTATAGCGGGAGTGGAGAGACCCAGTACTTC
. . TRBJ2-7 TRBV27 CASSQGRTYEQYF TGTGCCAGCAGCCAGGGGCGAACCTACGAGCAGTACTTC
. . TRBJ2-2 TRBV18 CASSPVSGELFF TGTGCCAGCTCACCCGTCTCCGGGGAGCTGTTTTTT
few . TRBJ1-1 TRBV2 CASSVEGNTEAFF TGTGCCAGCAGTGTTGAGGGGAACACTGAAGCTTTCTTT
. . TRBJ1-4 TRBV29-1 CSGTWGANEKLFF TGCAGCGGAACTTGGGGGGCTAATGAAAAACTGTTTTTT
. TRBD1 TRBJ2-5 TRBV7-9 CASSLALTGKETQYF TGTGCCAGCAGCTTAGCGCTGACAGGGAAAGAGACCCAGTACTTC
. TRBD1 TRBJ1-1 TRBV18 CASSTRTGTDTEAFF TGTGCCAGCTCAACTAGGACAGGGACGGACACTGAAGCTTTCTTT
few TRBD1 TRBJ1-4 TRBV5-1 CASSSSNRGLGEKLFF TGCGCCAGCAGCTCCTCTAACAGGGGGCTGGGGGAAAAACTGTTTTTT
once TRBD1 TRBJ2-7 TRBV12-5 CASGLQGHSGEQYF TGTGCTAGTGGTTTACAGGGGCATTCGGGGGAGCAGTACTTC
. . TRBJ1-5 TRBV4-1 CASSQDSVRPNQPQHF TGCGCCAGCAGCCAAGATTCGGTGAGGCCTAATCAGCCCCAGCATTTT
. . TRBJ2-5 TRBV5-1 CASSSGQPGGAQYF TGCGCCAGCAGCTCGGGACAGCCCGGGGGGGCCCAGTACTTC
. . TRBJ1-5 TRBV19 CASSTIRRGGTSNQPQHF TGTGCCAGTAGTACTATACGGCGGGGGGGGACTAGCAATCAGCCCCAGCATTTT
few TRBD2 TRBJ2-3 TRBV2 CASKLAKNTDTQYF TGTGCCAGCAAACTAGCGAAGAACACAGATACGCAGTATTTT
. . TRBJ1-6 TRBV6-5 CASSSVDSYNSPLHF TGTGCCAGCAGTTCCGTGGACAGCTATAATTCACCCCTCCACTTT
. . TRBJ1-2 TRBV25-1 CASRQGANYGYTF TGTGCCAGCAGACAGGGAGCTAACTATGGCTACACCTTC
few TRBD2 TRBJ2-5 TRBV5-1 CASSLGSGRPIQETQYF TGCGCCAGCAGCTTGGGGAGCGGGAGGCCGATTCAAGAGACCCAGTACTTC
once . TRBJ1-6 TRBV14 CASSQAGGLHF TGTGCCAGCAGCCAAGCGGGTGGACTCCACTTT
. . TRBJ2-7 TRBV20-1 CSARHSYEQYF TGCAGTGCTAGACACTCCTACGAGCAGTACTTC
. TRBD2 TRBJ2-1 TRBV6-2/TRBV6-3 CASSIAGVGNEQFF TGTGCCAGCAGTATAGCGGGAGTGGGCAATGAGCAGTTCTTC
. TRBD1 TRBJ1-4 TRBV19 CASTPMTGANEKLFF TGTGCCAGTACCCCTATGACAGGGGCTAATGAAAAACTGTTTTTT
. . TRBJ1-1 TRBV12-3/TRBV12-4 CASTSSPNTEAFF TGTGCCAGCACTAGTTCACCAAACACTGAAGCTTTCTTT
. . TRBJ1-1 TRBV7-9 CASSLEFGQGNTEAFF TGTGCCAGCAGCTTAGAGTTTGGACAAGGGAACACTGAAGCTTTCTTT
. TRBD2 TRBJ2-1 TRBV6-6 CASRLTSGTYNEQFF TGTGCCAGCAGACTCACTAGCGGAACCTACAATGAGCAGTTCTTC
. . TRBJ1-2 TRBV7-9 CASSGRQAGGYTF TGTGCCAGCAGCGGGAGACAGGCCGGGGGCTACACCTTC
once . TRBJ2-1 TRBV18 CASSPASVYNEQFF TGTGCCAGCTCACCAGCTAGTGTCTACAATGAGCAGTTCTTC
. . TRBJ1-6 TRBV7-2 CASSLGRNSPLHF TGTGCCAGCAGCTTAGGGAGGAATTCACCCCTCCACTTT
. . TRBJ1-5 TRBV6-1 CASSDVTSSNQPQHF TGTGCCAGCAGTGATGTAACTTCTAGCAATCAGCCCCAGCATTTT
. . TRBJ1-2 TRBV6-5 CASILRVGANYGYTF TGTGCCAGCATCCTTCGCGTAGGGGCCAACTATGGCTACACCTTC
. . TRBJ1-6 TRBV11-2 CASSLVQGNSPLHF TGTGCCAGCAGCTTAGTACAGGGTAATTCACCCCTCCACTTT
. . TRBJ1-1 TRBV5-4 CASSLNAFEYTEAFF TGTGCCAGCAGCTTGAACGCGTTCGAGTACACTGAAGCTTTCTTT
. TRBD1 TRBJ2-7 TRBV2 CASSDDGTVYEQYF TGTGCCAGCAGTGACGATGGGACAGTCTACGAGCAGTACTTC
. . TRBJ1-1 TRBV7-9 CASSPNIREGNTEAFF TGTGCCAGCAGCCCTAATATCCGGGAGGGGAACACTGAAGCTTTCTTT
. TRBD1 TRBJ1-2 TRBV18 CASSPLDRGHGYTF TGTGCCAGCTCACCACTGGACAGGGGGCATGGCTACACCTTC
few TRBD1 TRBJ1-1 TRBV18 CASSPRTGEAFF TGTGCCAGCTCACCAAGGACAGGGGAAGCTTTCTTT
. TRBD2 TRBJ2-1 TRBV19 CASSIDSREPYNEQFF TGTGCCAGTAGTATAGATTCGCGGGAGCCCTACAATGAGCAGTTCTTC
few . TRBJ1-5 TRBV2 CASSLEDNTQQPQHF TGTGCCAGCAGCCTAGAGGACAACACGCAACAGCCCCAGCATTTT
. TRBD1 TRBJ1-1 TRBV10-3 CAIRGQGDTEAFF TGTGCCATCAGGGGACAGGGAGACACTGAAGCTTTCTTT
. . TRBJ2-3 TRBV5-4 CASSLRAGAKTDTQYF TGTGCCAGCAGCTTGCGGGCAGGGGCTAAAACAGATACGCAGTATTTT